The rows below give T cell receptor beta chains drawn from one sample of a study of radiotherapy plus CTLA-4 blockade in lung cancer. Assay: immunoSEQ multiplex PCR; the TCRdb copy retains only in-frame clones and omits some. The table lists fewer than 35,000 clones, about four fifths of them singletons. The sample was peripheral blood, taken from a patient treated with radiotherapy plus ipilimumab. The receptors were gathered from a human donor with non-small cell lung cancer that progressed on radiotherapy plus ipilimumab. CDR3s include the opening cysteine and the closing phenylalanine or tryptophan. A D gene is named only where the DNA matches it firmly. Clone size, where shown, is once, few, many, or a class for clones that have expanded.

clone_size,v_call,j_call,d_call,cdr3_nt,cdr3_aa
.,TRBV19,TRBJ1-1,TRBD1,TGTGCCAGTAGGGCAGGGGGCAGTCGCACTGAAGCTTTCTTT,CASRAGGSRTEAFF
.,TRBV7-9,TRBJ1-4,.,TGTGCCAGCAGCTCCATGCTTTCAACTAATGAAAAACTGTTTTTT,CASSSMLSTNEKLFF
.,TRBV25-1,TRBJ2-7,.,TGTGCCAGCATGCCCCGGTTTGACGGTGCCGAGCAGTACTTC,CASMPRFDGAEQYF
.,TRBV7-2,TRBJ2-5,TRBD1,TGTGCCAGCAGCTTAACAGGGGAAGAGACCCAGTACTTC,CASSLTGEETQYF
.,TRBV6-5,TRBJ1-3,.,TGTGCCAGCTGCGCAGACCTCTCTGGAAACACCATATATTTT,CASCADLSGNTIYF
.,TRBV6-1,TRBJ2-1,.,TGTGCCAGCAGTGAAGCGGGGGGCCAGGGGGAGCAGTTCTTC,CASSEAGGQGEQFF
.,TRBV28,TRBJ2-6,.,TGTGCCAGCAGTACCCCAGGAACTGGGGCCAACGTCCTGACTTTC,CASSTPGTGANVLTF
.,TRBV29-1,TRBJ2-1,TRBD2,TGCAGCGTCAAGATTCTAGCGGCCCAAAACGATGAGCAGTTCTTC,CSVKILAAQNDEQFF
.,TRBV7-9,TRBJ2-1,TRBD2,TGTGCCAGCAGCTTTGGGACTAGCGGGAGGAATGAGCAGTTCTTC,CASSFGTSGRNEQFF
once,TRBV5-6,TRBJ2-1,TRBD2,TGTGCCAGCAGCTTGGGGGCCCGTCCTAGCGGGAGTGGGGAGCAGTTCTTC,CASSLGARPSGSGEQFF
.,TRBV6-5,TRBJ1-2,.,TGTGCCAGCAGTTACGGTATGGGGGGCGAAGGCTACACCTTC,CASSYGMGGEGYTF
.,TRBV25-1,TRBJ2-5,.,TGTGCCAGCAGTGAAGGGACCCAGTACTTC,CASSEGTQYF
.,TRBV4-2,TRBJ1-2,.,TGTGCCAGCAGCCAAGATGAGACAGGAGGAGGCTACACCTTC,CASSQDETGGGYTF
.,TRBV21-1,TRBJ1-1,.,TGTGCCAGCAGCAAAGGGGCAGGGAAGGTAAGGGACAGGGAAGGAGTCACTGAAGCTTTCTTT,CASSKGAGKVRDREGVTEAFF
.,TRBV5-4,TRBJ2-5,.,TGTGCCAGCAGCTTGGCCCGTGGGGAGCAAGAGACCCAGTACTTC,CASSLARGEQETQYF
.,TRBV27,TRBJ2-3,.,TGTGCCAGCAGTTTATGGGGCAGTAAGACAGATACGCAGTATTTT,CASSLWGSKTDTQYF
.,TRBV5-1,TRBJ2-7,.,TGCGCCAGCAGCTTGGGGGTATCCTACGAGCAGTACTTC,CASSLGVSYEQYF
.,TRBV6-1,TRBJ2-7,TRBD2,TGTGCCAGCAGTACCGGGGGGGTAAGCGAGCAGTACTTC,CASSTGGVSEQYF
few,TRBV7-9,TRBJ2-3,.,TGTGCCAGCAGCCCCCCTTGGAGGGTTGGCACAGATACGCAGTATTTT,CASSPPWRVGTDTQYF
.,TRBV5-7,TRBJ2-5,.,TGTGCCAGTCAGGGTTTACAAGAGACCCAGTACTTC,CASQGLQETQYF
.,TRBV7-2,TRBJ2-1,TRBD2,TGTGCCAGCAGCTTATATAGCGGGGAGAATGAGCAGTTCTTC,CASSLYSGENEQFF
.,TRBV29-1,TRBJ1-2,.,TGCAGCGTTAGTGGTAACTATGGCTACACCTTC,CSVSGNYGYTF
.,TRBV5-1,TRBJ2-4,.,TGCGCCAGCAGCTTGCAGTCGGCGGGTGTAGCCAAAAACATTCAGTACTTC,CASSLQSAGVAKNIQYF
.,TRBV7-5,TRBJ2-1,.,TGTGCCAGAAGCCCGAGGACTAGCGGGAGTTACAATGAGCAGTTCTTC,CARSPRTSGSYNEQFF
.,TRBV5-4,TRBJ2-7,TRBD1,TGTGCCAGCAGCCTAGGACAGGGTTCCTCCTACGAGCAGTACTTC,CASSLGQGSSYEQYF
.,TRBV2,TRBJ1-4,.,TGTGCCAGCAGGGGGGACACTGAAAAACTGTTTTTT,CASRGDTEKLFF
once,TRBV4-1,TRBJ2-3,.,TGCGCCAGCAGCCCCCACGGTCAGGGCACAGATACGCAGTATTTT,CASSPHGQGTDTQYF
.,TRBV19,TRBJ1-1,TRBD1,TGTGCCACCCGAGGGGGGACAGGGAGGGCTGAAGCTTTCTTT,CATRGGTGRAEAFF
.,TRBV9,TRBJ2-2,TRBD1,TGTGCCAGCAGCGTAGAAGGGGGCGCCGGGGAGCTGTTTTTT,CASSVEGGAGELFF
few,TRBV5-1,TRBJ2-1,.,TGCGCCAGCAGCTTGGGCGGCCCAGGACTCCAAGGTGAGCAGTTCTTC,CASSLGGPGLQGEQFF
.,TRBV6-1,TRBJ2-7,.,TGTGCCAGCAACCGGGGCTCCTACGAGCAGTACTTC,CASNRGSYEQYF
few,TRBV15,TRBJ1-4,TRBD1,TGTGCCACCAGCAGAGCCGGGACAGGAGGGGAAAAACTGTTTTTT,CATSRAGTGGEKLFF
.,TRBV23-1,TRBJ2-3,.,TGCGCCAGCAGTCAATCACGCAGGACGCGGGTGAATACGCAGTATTTT,CASSQSRRTRVNTQYF
.,TRBV7-3,TRBJ2-1,.,TGTGCCAGCAGCTCACAGGGAAATGAGCAGTTCTTC,CASSSQGNEQFF
.,TRBV29-1,TRBJ2-5,TRBD2,TGCAGCGTTGAAGGTTCGAAGGGACTAGCGGGACAAGAGACCCAGTACTTC,CSVEGSKGLAGQETQYF
.,TRBV28,TRBJ2-2,TRBD1,TGTGCCAGCAGTTTAGGGACAGTTAACACCGGGGAGCTGTTTTTT,CASSLGTVNTGELFF
few,TRBV28,TRBJ2-7,.,TGTGCCAGCAGTTTACCTAGCCCCCCCTACGAGCAGTACTTC,CASSLPSPPYEQYF
.,TRBV7-2,TRBJ2-3,.,TGTGCCAGCAGCTTAACTCCCGATACGCAGTATTTT,CASSLTPDTQYF
.,TRBV7-3,TRBJ2-5,.,TGTGCCAGCAGCTTAAGTCCCACAGCAGAGACCCAGTACTTC,CASSLSPTAETQYF
.,TRBV4-1,TRBJ2-5,.,TGCGCCAGCAGCCAAGATAGGGGTGGACAAGAGACCCAGTACTTC,CASSQDRGGQETQYF
few,TRBV4-1,TRBJ2-7,TRBD1,TGCGCCAGCAGCCAAGGGAGACAGGGGCAGGGAATAGGTTACGAGCAGTACTTC,CASSQGRQGQGIGYEQYF
.,TRBV10-3,TRBJ2-5,TRBD1,TGTGCCATCAGTGACGTGCAGGGGGCCACTATCCAAGAGACCCAGTACTTC,CAISDVQGATIQETQYF
.,TRBV10-3,TRBJ1-5,TRBD1,TGTGCCGGCAAAGGGGGCGCCGATCAGCCCCAGCATTTT,CAGKGGADQPQHF
.,TRBV28,TRBJ2-5,TRBD1,TGTGCCAGCAGTGTAGACAGGGGGGAAGAGACCCAGTACTTC,CASSVDRGEETQYF
.,TRBV21-1,TRBJ1-3,.,TGTGCCAGCAGCAGCTCCGGGACAGGGGTTCAAGTGCGGGGAAACACCATATATTTT,CASSSSGTGVQVRGNTIYF
.,TRBV29-1,TRBJ1-1,.,TGCAGCGTTACACTCAACACTGAAGCTTTCTTT,CSVTLNTEAFF
.,TRBV9,TRBJ2-1,.,TGTGCCAGCAGCGACGGGGGCTTCAATGAGCAGTTCTTC,CASSDGGFNEQFF
.,TRBV6-5,TRBJ2-2,.,TGTGCCAGCAGTTACTCTACGGGGGAAACGACCGGGGAGCTGTTTTTT,CASSYSTGETTGELFF
.,TRBV30,TRBJ2-7,TRBD1,TGTGCCGGGACAGGGCAGGACGAGCAGTACTTC,CAGTGQDEQYF
.,TRBV7-2,TRBJ1-6,.,TGTGCCAGCAGCAGACACCTGAGCTCCTATAATTCACCCCTCCACTTT,CASSRHLSSYNSPLHF
.,TRBV28,TRBJ1-5,.,TGTGCCAGCAGGACCTACAGGGACGGTCAGCCCCAGCATTTT,CASRTYRDGQPQHF
.,TRBV5-1,TRBJ2-5,.,TGCGCCAGCAGCCCACTCGACACGTACCAAGAGACCCAGTACTTC,CASSPLDTYQETQYF
.,TRBV2,TRBJ1-2,.,TGTGCCAGCAGCCTCGGGGTTGGCTACACCTTC,CASSLGVGYTF
.,TRBV14,TRBJ1-1,.,TGTGCCAGCAGCCAAGACAGGGAGGGCACTGAAGCTTTCTTT,CASSQDREGTEAFF
.,TRBV27,TRBJ1-3,.,TGTGCCAGCAGTTCATCCCCCACAGGGCAAGGAGGAAACACCATATATTTT,CASSSSPTGQGGNTIYF
.,TRBV5-1,TRBJ2-2,TRBD1,TGCGCCAGCCATAGGGTTCCCGGGACAGGGACGGGCACCGGGGAGCTGTTTTTT,CASHRVPGTGTGTGELFF
few,TRBV6-5,TRBJ1-5,.,TGTGCCAGCAGCCCCCGTAATCAGCCCCAGCATTTT,CASSPRNQPQHF
.,TRBV9,TRBJ2-1,.,TGTGCCAGCAGCCTCCGCCCCGGCACCTACAATGAGCAGTTCTTC,CASSLRPGTYNEQFF
once,TRBV29-1,TRBJ2-3,.,TGCAGCGTTGGGGGGATGGGAGATACGCAGTATTTT,CSVGGMGDTQYF
medium-sized,TRBV7-6,TRBJ1-3,TRBD1,TGTGCCAGCAGCTTAGACGGGACAGGGACTGGAAACACCATATATTTT,CASSLDGTGTGNTIYF